Each of the 18 T cell receptor beta chains below was sequenced from the same sample in a study of cytomegalovirus exposure and HLA in healthy donors. The PCR was carried out with 60 Vbeta primers and 13 Jbeta primers. Profiled with immunoSEQ multiplex PCR; TCRdb holds only in-frame clones, not every one. The table records about 120,000 clones, about 8.6% of them present only once. Sample: PBMCs. The receptor set was obtained from a woman aged 40-49 years in good health and CMV-seropositive.

V usage is TRBV21-1 and J usage is TRBJ1-1; the table calls TRBD1, which could not be checked here. TRBV21-1 corresponds to a pseudogene. The length of the CDR3 is 17 residues. In DNA form, the CDR3 reads TGTGCCAGCAACAAGACAGCCTACAGGGGAAGCAACACTGAAGCTTTCTTT. Its protein product is CASNKTAYRGSNTEAFF.

CDR3 in DNA: TGCGCCAGCAGTGATCCGGAGGACTATGGCTACACCTTC. Encoded protein: CASSDPEDYGYTF. This chain uses TRBV10-1 with TRBJ1-2, with D hard to call. Germline V lookup: CDR1 WNHNN, CDR2 SYGVQD (reference sequence). This CDR3 contains 13 residues. Trimming left V 3 bases short and J 3 bases short, with 8 bases between.

In this sample, this clone turned up a few times. This sequence joins TRBV10-3 and TRBJ1-1; weak D call: TRBD1 (5 bases). The germline gives CDR1 ENHRY, CDR2 SYGVKD. V lost 2 bases and J 2 bases, leaving 15 bases between the germline ends. The CDR3 extends over 16 amino acids. The CDR3 loop reads CAISEDSTNINTEAFF. The DNA for the CDR3 is TGTGCCATCAGTGAGGACAGCACTAATATAAACACTGAAGCTTTCTTT.

This clone was seen at least ten times. Other DNA sequences within the sample encode an identical CDR3. This sequence joins TRBV10-3 and TRBJ1-1, with D uncertain. Germline CDR1 ENHRY, CDR2 SYGVKD. V lost 4 bases and J 2 bases, leaving 14 bases between the germline ends. This CDR3 is 15 amino acids long. For the CDR3, the DNA is TGTGCCATCAGTGTGTCAGGCCGAGGAAACACTGAAGCTTTCTTT. It codes for CAISVSGRGNTEAFF.

V and J are TRBV13 and TRBJ2-7, with TRBD1 as a possible D gene (5 bases). V gave up 5 bases and J gave up 5 bases, with 16 bases separating them. The CDR3 extends over 14 amino acids. Germline V gene data show CDR1 as PRHDT and CDR2 as FYEKMQ (reference sequence). The CDR3 sequence is CASSPAQGQNEQYF. In DNA form, the CDR3 reads TGTGCCAGCAGCCCCGCCCAGGGTCAAAACGAGCAGTACTTC. The whole variable domain, filled in from reference TRBV13 and TRBJ2-7, reads AAGVIQSPRHLIKEKRETATLKCYPIPRHDTVYWYQQGPGQDPQFLISFYEKMQSDKGSIPDRFSAQQFSDYHSELNMSSLELGDSALYFCASSPAQGQNEQYFGPGTRLTVT.

This rearrangement joins TRBV9 to TRBJ1-2; 7 bases fit TRBD1. Germline V gene lookup returns CDR1 SGDLS and CDR2 YYNGEE. The CDR3 covers 12 residues. The ends lost 3 bases at V and 10 bases at J; junction bases unmatched: 6. CDR3 loop: CASSAGTAAYTF. The CDR3 DNA reads as TGTGCCAGCAGCGCCGGGACAGCCGCCTACACCTTC. The variable domain in full, with the rest retrieved from reference TRBV9 and TRBJ1-2, is DSGVTQTPKHLITATGQRVTLRCSPRSGDLSVYWYQQSLDQGLQFLIQYYNGEERAKGNILERFSAQQFPDLHSELNLSSLELGDSALYFCASSAGTAAYTFGSGTRLTVV.

This rearrangement joins TRBV19 to TRBJ1-1; tentative D call: TRBD1 (5 bases). Trimming removed 3 bases at V and 4 bases at J, with 9 bases between. In germline, CDR1 is LNHDA, CDR2 SQIVND (reference sequence). This CDR3 is built from 13 residues. The CDR3 loop reads CASSMIGATEAFF. DNA of the CDR3: TGTGCCAGTAGTATGATAGGGGCCACTGAAGCTTTCTTT.

The V and J genes are TRBV15 and TRBJ2-7; weak D call: TRBD2 (5 bases). The CDR3 sequence is 13 residues long. Germline V gene data show CDR1 as LNHNV and CDR2 as YYDKDF (reference sequence). V was shortened by 3 bases and J by 7 bases, with 13 bases between the two germline ends. This CDR3 is CATSRDHPGEQYF. As DNA, the CDR3 is TGTGCCACCAGCAGGGACCACCCGGGAGAGCAGTACTTC.

This clone was detected a few times. V and J are TRBV20-1 and TRBJ2-1; D may be TRBD2 (6 bases). Per germline, CDR1 DFQATT and CDR2 SNEGSKA (reference sequence). V lost 5 bases and J 10 bases, leaving 12 bases between the germline ends. The CDR3 covers 11 residues. The CDR3 is CSAWEVEEQFF. CDR3 in DNA: TGCAGTGCTTGGGAGGTCGAGGAGCAGTTCTTC.

This rearrangement joins TRBV28 to TRBJ1-1; D gene ambiguous. Trimming took 1 base from V and 3 from J, leaving 6 bases between them. Germline V gives CDR1 MDHEN, CDR2 SYDVKM. CDR3 length equals 13 residues. The CDR3, as DNA: TGTGCCAGCAGTTTATTTTCGGACACTGAAGCTTTCTTT. Its translation is CASSLFSDTEAFF.

This clone was counted a few times. This chain joins TRBV18 and TRBJ1-1, with a possible D match to TRBD1 (5 bases). V gave up 6 bases and J gave up 4 bases, with 15 bases separating them. Germline CDR1 is KGHSH and CDR2 is LQKENI. The CDR3 contains 14 residues. The CDR3 spells CASSGGVVGTEAFF. In DNA form, the CDR3 reads TGTGCCAGCTCCGGGGGTGTGGTTGGCACTGAAGCTTTCTTT.

There are a few counts of this clone. The chain couples TRBV30 to TRBJ2-7, with D possibly being TRBD1 (6 bases). Trimming took off 0 bases at V and 12 bases at J, with 15 bases between the two ends. The CDR3 totals 12 residues. The germline V gene has CDR1 GTSNPN and CDR2 SVGIG (reference sequence). CDR3 in DNA: TGTGCCTGGAGTGTAAATGGACAGACCGTGTACTTC. Translation gives CAWSVNGQTVYF.

J is TRBJ1-2 and V is TRBV18; D is perhaps TRBD1 (6 bases). Looked up from germline, CDR1 is KGHSH and CDR2 is LQKENI. V was pared by 3 bases and J by 2 bases, with 10 bases between. This CDR3 is 14 amino acids long. In DNA form, the CDR3 reads TGTGCCAGCTCACCTGCTGGACAGAACTATGGCTACACCTTC. It is translated as CASSPAGQNYGYTF.

The chain employs TRBV7-8 and TRBJ2-5; D is perhaps TRBD1 (8 bases). Near its end, the DNA agrees better with TRBJ2-7, so the J call may be wrong. Germline-derived CDR1 and CDR2 are SGHVS and FQNEAQ. The CDR3 spans 16 residues. CDR3 sequence: CASSLRGGTGLFEQYF. The CDR3 DNA reads as TGTGCCAGCAGCTTAAGGGGAGGGACAGGCCTCTTCGAGCAGTACTTC.

The sample holds a few counts of this clone. This sequence joins TRBV4-1 and TRBJ1-1, with D perhaps matching TRBD1 (6 bases). V was pared by 3 bases and J by 5 bases, with 16 bases between. This CDR3 contains 15 residues. Germline V gene sequence: CDR1 MGHRA, CDR2 YSYEKL. CDR3 bases: TGCGCCAGCAGCCATTGGAGTATAAGGGGGACTGAAGCTTTCTTT. Translating it yields CASSHWSIRGTEAFF.

The chain is built from TRBV10-3 and TRBJ1-5; 7 positions match TRBD1. The germline V gene encodes CDR1 ENHRY and CDR2 SYGVKD. V lost 3 bases to trimming and J lost 0 bases; unmatched junction nucleotides: 8. The CDR3 spans 17 residues. CDR3 region: CAISDPDRSDSNQPQHF. The CDR3 DNA reads as TGTGCCATCAGTGATCCGGACAGGTCCGATAGCAATCAGCCCCAGCATTTT.

This clone was seen more than once but under ten times. The V gene is TRBV7-3, the J gene TRBJ1-1, with D possibly TRBD1 on 5 matching bases. This CDR3 is built from 15 residues. Trimming cost V 6 bases and J 9 bases, with 23 bases left between them. Per the germline V gene, CDR1 is SGHTA and CDR2 is FQGTGA. CDR3 coding DNA: TGTGCCAGCAGTCCGGATATAATCGGGGGGGGTAAAGCTTTCTTT. Translating gives CASSPDIIGGGKAFF. Full variable domain (outside the CDR3, taken from reference TRBV7-3 and TRBJ1-1): GAGVSQTPSNKVTEKGKYVELRCDPISGHTALYWYRQSLGQGPEFLIYFQGTGAADDSGLPNDRFFAVRPEGSVSTLKIQRTERGDSAVYLCASSPDIIGGGKAFFGQGTRLTVV.

This clone was observed a few times. The chain uses TRBV7-9 and TRBJ2-3, with a tentative D call TRBD1 (5 bases). This CDR3 is built from 13 residues. Germline V lookup: CDR1 SEHNR, CDR2 FQNEAQ (reference sequence). Trimming took 1 base from V and 4 from J, leaving 6 bases between them. For the CDR3, the DNA is TGTGCCAGCAGCTTAGAGGGGTCAGATACGCAGTATTTT. It yields the protein CASSLEGSDTQYF.